The rows below give T cell receptor beta chains drawn from one sample of a study of blood T cell repertoires in COVID-19. The table came from immunoSEQ multiplex PCR; TCRdb's copy has only in-frame clones and leaves some out. The sample gives tens of thousands of clones, around 83% of which show up once; 12% to 15% is in the top ten. The sequencing input was peripheral blood. The source is a human donor with acute or convalescent COVID-19. The donor label of this sample is uncertain. The CDR3 runs from the conserved cysteine through the conserved F or W. The order of the fields is J gene, clone size, V gene, D gene, CDR3 DNA, CDR3 protein. The D gene is left open where the match is weak. The listing skips clone size in some rows; elsewhere it reads once, few, many or a size class.

TRBJ2-3 | . | TRBV4-3 | TRBD1 | TGCGCCAGCAGCCAAAAGACAGGGTGGGGCCCTAGCACAGATACGCAGTATTTT | CASSQKTGWGPSTDTQYF
TRBJ2-2 | . | TRBV30 | . | TGTGCCTGGAGTGGCGGGGCGAACACCGGGGAGCTGTTTTTT | CAWSGGANTGELFF
TRBJ2-7 | . | TRBV6-6 | . | TGTGCCAGCAGTTCCGGGTCCTACGAGCAGTACTTC | CASSSGSYEQYF
TRBJ1-3 | . | TRBV6-5 | . | TGTGCCAGCAGCCGGGACTCGAACTCTGGAAACACCATATATTTT | CASSRDSNSGNTIYF
TRBJ1-4 | . | TRBV2 | TRBD1 | TGTGCCAGCAGAGGACAGGGGGCGCATGGAACTAATGAAAAACTGTTTTTT | CASRGQGAHGTNEKLFF
TRBJ2-2 | few | TRBV9 | TRBD2 | TGTGCCAGCAGCGTAGCGGGAGGGCCTGAGGGCGGGGAGCTGTTTTTT | CASSVAGGPEGGELFF
TRBJ1-1 | . | TRBV5-1 | . | TGCGCCAGCAGCATATCACAGGGAACTGAAGCTTTCTTT | CASSISQGTEAFF
TRBJ2-7 | . | TRBV7-3 | TRBD2 | TGTGCCAGCAGCCCCGGACTAGCGGGAGCCTCCGAGCAGTACTTC | CASSPGLAGASEQYF
TRBJ2-3 | . | TRBV7-2 | . | TGTGCCAGCAGCTCCGCAGAAAGCACAGATACGCAGTATTTT | CASSSAESTDTQYF
TRBJ1-1 | . | TRBV27 | TRBD1 | TGTGCCAGCAGTCCACGGACAGGGGGCTGGACTGAAGCTTTCTTT | CASSPRTGGWTEAFF
TRBJ2-1 | . | TRBV29-1 | TRBD2 | TGCAGCGAACGCACCGGGACTAGTTCCAATGAGCAGTTCTTC | CSERTGTSSNEQFF
TRBJ2-7 | . | TRBV11-2 | . | TGTGCCAGCAGCTTAACGGGAGTTAGAAACGAGCAGTACTTC | CASSLTGVRNEQYF
TRBJ1-2 | . | TRBV4-2 | . | TGTGCCAGCAGCCAAGACGACTATGGCTACACCTTC | CASSQDDYGYTF
TRBJ2-7 | . | TRBV18 | . | TGTGCCAGCTCACCACTACAGATCTACGAGCAGTACTTC | CASSPLQIYEQYF
TRBJ1-1 | . | TRBV3-1/TRBV3-2 | TRBD1 | TGTGCCAGCAGTGACGACAGGGCCCTACCTGAAGCTTTCTTT | CASSDDRALPEAFF
TRBJ1-2 | . | TRBV7-9 | TRBD1 | TGTGCCAGCAGCTTAGTGGGGACAGGGGGCTATGGCTACACCTTC | CASSLVGTGGYGYTF
TRBJ1-1 | . | TRBV2 | . | TGTGCCAGCAGTGAAAGGGGGTCTTTGAACACTGAAGCTTTCTTT | CASSERGSLNTEAFF
TRBJ2-5 | . | TRBV27 | TRBD2 | TGTGCCAGCAGTCGGGGGGGAGAGACCCAGTACTTC | CASSRGGETQYF
TRBJ1-3 | . | TRBV7-8 | . | TGTGCCAGCAGCTTACTACCATCACGTGATATTGGAAACACCATATATTTT | CASSLLPSRDIGNTIYF
TRBJ1-1 | . | TRBV29-1 | . | TGCAGCGCCACCGCCACCATGGCGGACACTGAAGCTTTCTTT | CSATATMADTEAFF
TRBJ1-6 | . | TRBV11-3 | . | TGTGCCAGCAGCCTAGCTACAGGGCAAGATTCACCCCTCCACTTT | CASSLATGQDSPLHF
TRBJ2-7 | . | TRBV11-3 | TRBD2 | TGTGCCAGCAGCTCCGGTCTGTGGGAGGGCCCCGAGCAGTACTTC | CASSSGLWEGPEQYF
TRBJ1-2 | few | TRBV11-2 | TRBD1 | TGTGCCAGCAGCTACTTTCCCCAGGGGGCTTTGAGAGGCTACACCTTC | CASSYFPQGALRGYTF
TRBJ2-5 | . | TRBV3-1/TRBV3-2 | TRBD2 | TGTGCCAGCAGCCAAGTGGTGAGACTAGCGGGGGCCCAAGAGACCCAGTACTTC | CASSQVVRLAGAQETQYF